Listed below are T cell receptor beta chains from one sample, sequenced in a study of identifying expanded T cells in peripheral blood. The table came from immunoSEQ multiplex PCR; TCRdb's copy has only in-frame clones and leaves some out. The sample contains about 82,000 clones, 70% to 90% of which appear only once. The sample consisted of blood. The source of these receptors is a person aged 18-70 years in good health. Both conserved end residues are part of each CDR3. The D gene is left open where the match is weak. Part of the rows lack a size; the others show once, few, many or a class for expanded clones.

>.|.|TRBV27|TRBJ1-5
CASSFTGNQPQHF
TGTGCCAGCAGTTTTACAGGCAATCAGCCCCAGCATTTT
>.|once|TRBV15|TRBJ1-1
CATSRDHKDTEAFF
TGTGCCACCAGCAGAGATCATAAAGACACTGAAGCTTTCTTT
>.|.|TRBV5-6|TRBJ1-2
CASSLKNLPRGYTF
TGTGCCAGCAGCTTGAAAAACCTCCCACGTGGCTACACCTTC
>.|.|TRBV18|TRBJ1-5
CASSPPALGLNQPQHF
TGTGCCAGCTCACCACCGGCTTTAGGATTAAATCAGCCCCAGCATTTT
>.|.|TRBV9|TRBJ1-2
CASSARRAGPSNYGYTF
TGTGCCAGCAGCGCGCGACGGGCAGGGCCCTCTAACTATGGCTACACCTTC
>TRBD1|.|TRBV4-1|TRBJ2-1
CASSQATGQSGFRFF
TGCGCCAGCAGCCAAGCCACGGGACAGTCGGGGTTTCGGTTCTTC
>.|.|TRBV9|TRBJ1-4
CASSPRGFANEKLFF
TGTGCCAGCAGCCCCCGCGGCTTTGCTAATGAAAAACTGTTTTTT
>.|few|TRBV5-1|TRBJ2-7
CASSPDRFRSYEQYF
TGCGCCAGCAGCCCCGACAGGTTTCGCTCCTACGAGCAGTACTTC
>.|.|TRBV6-6|TRBJ2-7
CASSYSGTSYEQYF
TGTGCCAGCAGTTATTCCGGGACTTCCTACGAGCAGTACTTC
>TRBD1|.|TRBV6-6|TRBJ1-1
CASSRDRVSEAFF
TGTGCCAGCAGCCGAGACAGGGTGTCTGAAGCTTTCTTT
>.|.|TRBV5-4|TRBJ2-2
CASSPRLSPSNTGELFF
TGTGCCAGCAGCCCCCGACTAAGCCCATCGAACACCGGGGAGCTGTTTTTT
>TRBD1|.|TRBV5-1|TRBJ1-3
CASSTRQGPGNTIYF
TGCGCCAGCAGCACGAGACAGGGTCCCGGAAACACCATATATTTT
>.|.|TRBV6-6|TRBJ1-3
CASGHLQGNTIYF
TGTGCCAGCGGCCACCTACAGGGAAACACCATATATTTT
>.|.|TRBV7-2|TRBJ2-1
CASILDPLTGGNEQFF
.
>.|.|TRBV6-4|TRBJ2-6
CASSGGGANVLTF
TGTGCCAGCAGTGGAGGTGGGGCCAACGTCCTGACTTTC
>.|.|TRBV5-4|TRBJ1-3
CASSRDISGNTIYF
TGTGCCAGCAGCCGGGACATCTCTGGAAACACCATATATTTT
>.|.|TRBV5-4|TRBJ2-1
CASSLGGVNGEQFF
TGTGCCAGCAGCTTAGGGGGAGTTAATGGTGAGCAGTTCTTC
>.|.|TRBV19|TRBJ1-2
CASRMTNNYGYTF
TGTGCCAGTAGAATGACGAATAACTATGGCTACACCTTC
>.|.|TRBV30|TRBJ2-7
CAWSVSDTTYEQYF
TGTGCCTGGAGTGTCTCGGACACCACCTACGAGCAGTACTTC
>.|.|TRBV7-8|TRBJ1-3
CASSLGTGRTGNTIYF
TGTGCCAGCAGCTTAGGGACGGGGCGTACTGGAAACACCATATATTTT
>.|few|TRBV30|TRBJ1-1
CAWSEGENTEAFF
TGTGCCTGGAGTGAAGGGGAGAACACTGAAGCTTTCTTT
>TRBD1|once|TRBV27|TRBJ2-6
CASRADRRWGANVLTF
TGTGCCAGCAGGGCGGACAGGCGGTGGGGGGCCAACGTCCTGACTTTC
>.|.|TRBV29-1|TRBJ1-1
CSVGQSATEAFF
TGCAGCGTTGGTCAAAGTGCCACTGAAGCTTTCTTT
>TRBD1|few|TRBV19|TRBJ2-7
CATGTGLNEQYF
TGTGCCACCGGGACAGGGCTGAACGAGCAGTACTTC
>.|.|TRBV5-6|TRBJ1-1
CASRRGGKGTEAFF
TGTGCCAGCAGGCGGGGCGGTAAGGGGACTGAAGCTTTCTTT
>.|.|TRBV7-2|TRBJ2-7
CASSLDFGGSSYEQYF
TGTGCCAGCAGCTTAGATTTTGGAGGCTCCTCCTACGAGCAGTACTTC
>.|.|TRBV5-5|TRBJ2-7
CASSLGPGGEQYF
TGTGCCAGCAGCTTGGGTCCAGGCGGCGAGCAGTACTTC
>TRBD1|.|TRBV19|TRBJ1-2
CASSRGTANYGYTF
TGTGCCAGTAGCCGCGGGACAGCTAACTATGGCTACACCTTC
>TRBD1|.|TRBV13|TRBJ1-1
CASSLPSGKGAAFF
TGTGCCAGCAGCTTACCCTCAGGGAAGGGGGCGGCTTTCTTT
>TRBD1|few|TRBV4-1|TRBJ1-5
CASSQVGRGTTPQHF
TGCGCCAGCAGCCAAGTGGGCAGGGGGACGACGCCCCAGCATTTT
>.|.|TRBV5-1|TRBJ2-1
CASSTESSGLLRYNEQFF
TGCGCCAGCAGCACAGAATCGAGCGGCCTCCTCCGCTACAATGAGCAGTTCTTC
>TRBD1|.|TRBV5-6|TRBJ1-2
CASSFPGQGAVNYGYTF
TGTGCCAGCAGCTTTCCGGGACAGGGGGCTGTAAACTATGGCTACACCTTC
>.|.|TRBV5-4|TRBJ1-2
CASSLARDSSSRGYTF
TGTGCCAGCAGCTTGGCACGGGATTCCTCCTCAAGGGGCTACACCTTC
>.|.|TRBV7-9|TRBJ1-1
CVVEYPEAFF
TGTGTGGTGGAATACCCTGAAGCTTTCTTT
>.|.|TRBV9|TRBJ1-1
CASSVAEGDTEAFF
TGTGCCAGCAGCGTAGCGGAGGGGGACACTGAAGCTTTCTTT
>TRBD1|.|TRBV7-2|TRBJ1-5
CASSHSGQDQPQHF
TGTGCCAGCAGCCACTCGGGACAGGATCAGCCCCAGCATTTT
>.|.|TRBV2|TRBJ2-7
CASSYSHAYYEQYF
TGTGCCAGCAGTTACAGTCATGCCTACTACGAGCAGTACTTC
>.|.|TRBV5-1|TRBJ1-2
CASSLEWGNYGYTF
TGCGCCAGCAGCTTGGAGTGGGGGAACTATGGCTACACCTTC
>.|.|TRBV7-9|TRBJ1-5
CASSHSDSLNQPQHF
TGTGCCAGCAGCCATTCGGACAGTCTTAATCAGCCCCAGCATTTT
>.|.|TRBV10-3|TRBJ1-6
CAISESRSGGGHNSPLHF
TGTGCCATCAGTGAGTCGAGAAGTGGAGGGGGGCATAATTCACCCCTCCACTTT
>TRBD1|.|TRBV11-2|TRBJ1-5
CASSPAGTGPQPQHF
TGTGCCAGCAGCCCAGCCGGGACAGGGCCCCAGCCCCAGCATTTT
>.|.|TRBV29-1|TRBJ2-7
CSATGSSYEQYF
TGCAGCGCTACCGGGAGCTCCTACGAGCAGTACTTC
>.|once|TRBV2|TRBJ1-5
CASRGTSNQPQHF
TGTGCCAGCAGAGGGACATCCAATCAGCCCCAGCATTTT
>TRBD2|.|TRBV2|TRBJ2-7
CAILLADLSYEQYF
TGTGCCATTCTGCTAGCGGACCTCTCCTACGAGCAGTACTTC
>.|.|TRBV5-1|TRBJ2-1
CASSLGHNEQFF
TGCGCCAGCAGCTTGGGGCACAATGAGCAGTTCTTC
>.|.|TRBV2|TRBJ2-3
CASTASTDTQYF
TGTGCCAGCACGGCTAGCACAGATACGCAGTATTTT
>TRBD2|.|TRBV7-3|TRBJ2-1
CASSPVASGWGEQFF
TGTGCCAGCAGCCCCGTAGCTAGCGGGTGGGGTGAGCAGTTCTTC
>.|.|TRBV25-1|TRBJ1-1
CASSLENRAFF
TGTGCCAGCAGTCTCGAAAATAGGGCTTTCTTT
>TRBD1|.|TRBV6-6|TRBJ2-4
CASSSRPDRSQYF
TGTGCCAGCAGTTCCCGACCGGACAGGTCTCAGTACTTC
>TRBD2|once|TRBV7-9|TRBJ2-5
CASSLAAGERAETQYF
TGTGCCAGCAGCTTAGCGGCGGGGGAGAGAGCGGAGACCCAGTACTTC
>.|.|TRBV25-1|TRBJ1-1
CASSRSEAEAFF
TGTGCCAGTAGCAGGTCTGAGGCTGAAGCTTTCTTT
>.|.|TRBV6-1|TRBJ1-4
CASSSTGWGEKLFF
TGTGCCAGCAGTTCTACAGGGTGGGGTGAAAAACTGTTTTTT
>.|once|TRBV6-5|TRBJ1-5
CASRPNRGGYQPQHF
TGTGCCAGCAGGCCTAACCGGGGGGGTTACCAGCCCCAGCATTTT